A selection of T cell receptor beta chains follows, all from one sample in a study of human T cells and chemical hapten exposure. TCRdb re-analysed the RACE reads in MiXCR, keeping a single row per CDR3 protein. The table shows around 250,000 distinct CDR3 sequences, with 8.6% occurring only once. Sequencing used whole blood, obtained in connection with sensitization to the hapten diphenylcyclopropenone (DPC). These receptors were obtained from a woman in her thirties or forties with alopecia areata. Some clones in this sample may be carry-over from other donors' samples. CDR3s include the opening cysteine and the closing phenylalanine or tryptophan. The D gene is left open where the match is weak. A row's size may be missing; if present it is once, few, many or a size class.

>-|few|TRBJ1-5|TRBV12-3/TRBV12-4
CALIEGNQPQHF
TGTGCCCTAATCGAGGGCAATCAGCCCCAGCATTTT
>-|-|TRBJ2-5|TRBV29-1
CSVGRGLTPETQYF
TGCAGCGTTGGAAGGGGCCTGACCCCCGAGACCCAGTACTTC
>-|few|TRBJ2-7|TRBV11-2
CASSLENRLSAYEQYF
TGTGCCAGCAGCTTAGAGAACCGCCTGTCTGCCTACGAGCAGTACTTC
>TRBD2|few|TRBJ2-7|TRBV20-1
CSATKQNSGRAYEQYF
TGCAGTGCTACTAAACAGAATAGCGGGAGGGCCTACGAGCAGTACTTC
>TRBD1|many|TRBJ2-7|TRBV6-2/TRBV6-3
CASSYGTVYEQYF
TGTGCCAGCAGTTATGGGACAGTGTACGAGCAGTACTTC
>-|-|TRBJ2-5|TRBV6-2/TRBV6-3
CASSPGIGRETQYF
TGTGCCAGCAGCCCAGGGATAGGGAGGGAGACCCAGTACTTC
>-|many|TRBJ2-3|TRBV28
CATRPALALSTDTQYF
TGTGCTACCCGACCCGCGCTAGCCCTAAGCACAGATACGCAGTATTTT
>-|-|TRBJ2-4|TRBV3-1
CASSQEWGEGNIQYF
TGTGCCAGCAGCCAAGAATGGGGAGAGGGAAACATTCAGTACTTC
>TRBD1|many|TRBJ1-1|TRBV10-3
CASTQGVNTEAFF
TGTGCCTCTACACAGGGGGTGAACACTGAAGCTTTCTTT
>-|-|TRBJ1-1|TRBV6-2/TRBV6-3
CASSPMVSEAFF
TGTGCCAGCAGCCCTATGGTTTCTGAAGCTTTCTTT
>-|few|TRBJ1-1|TRBV10-3
CAIRMTEMNTEAFF
TGTGCCATCCGGATGACAGAGATGAACACTGAAGCTTTCTTT
>-|-|TRBJ2-1|TRBV11-1
CASTLGITGYNEQFF
TGTGCCAGCACCCTGGGTATAACGGGTTACAATGAGCAGTTCTTC
>-|few|TRBJ1-6|TRBV12-3/TRBV12-4
CASRSRTDGSSPLHF
TGTGCCAGCAGGAGCCGGACAGACGGGAGTTCACCCCTCCACTTT
>-|-|TRBJ2-7|TRBV20-1
CSAYRTASSYEQYF
TGCAGTGCGTACCGGACAGCAAGCTCCTACGAGCAGTACTTC
>-|-|TRBJ2-1|TRBV7-2
CASSLDLGLRNEQFF
TGTGCCAGCAGCTTAGACCTAGGACTTCGCAATGAGCAGTTCTTC
>TRBD2|many|TRBJ2-1|TRBV29-1
CSPSGRALIEQFF
TGCAGCCCGAGCGGGAGGGCCCTTATTGAGCAGTTCTTC
>TRBD2|-|TRBJ2-3|TRBV7-9
CASSLDSGRSPDTQYF
TGTGCCAGCAGCTTAGATAGCGGGAGGAGTCCAGATACGCAGTATTTT
>TRBD1|few|TRBJ2-5|TRBV14
CASSLGQAETQYF
TGTGCCAGCAGCCTGGGACAGGCGGAGACCCAGTACTTC
>TRBD2|many|TRBJ2-7|TRBV24-1
CATSDFKTGGGYEQYF
TGTGCCACCAGTGATTTTAAAACGGGAGGAGGGTACGAGCAGTACTTC
>TRBD1|-|TRBJ2-1|TRBV4-3
CASSPTRDRAHNEQFF
TGCGCCAGCAGCCCGACCAGGGACAGGGCCCACAATGAGCAGTTCTTC
>-|few|TRBJ2-7|TRBV24-1
CATSGTSPGGVHEQYF
TGTGCCACCAGTGGTACATCCCCCGGAGGGGTCCACGAGCAGTACTTC
>TRBD1|-|TRBJ1-4|TRBV6-6
CASRTIDRAEKLFF
TGTGCCAGCAGGACGATTGACAGGGCTGAAAAACTGTTTTTT
>TRBD2|few|TRBJ2-3|TRBV7-9
CASSPLTSGRTDTQYF
TGTGCCAGCAGCCCATTGACTAGCGGCCGCACAGATACGCAGTATTTT
>-|few|TRBJ2-1|TRBV3-1
CASSPLASSYNEQFF
TGTGCCAGCAGCCCCTTGGCCAGCTCCTACAATGAGCAGTTCTTC
>-|many|TRBJ1-1|TRBV9
CASSVAAWSDRTEAFF
TGTGCCAGCAGCGTAGCCGCCTGGAGCGATCGGACTGAAGCTTTCTTT
>-|many|TRBJ1-1|TRBV12-3/TRBV12-4
CASSLAFQVGFF
TGTGCCAGCAGTTTAGCGTTCCAGGTGGGCTTCTTT
>-|many|TRBJ1-6|TRBV27
CASRSTVPYSPLHF
TGTGCCAGCAGGTCAACAGTCCCCTATTCACCCCTCCACTTT
>TRBD2|few|TRBJ2-1|TRBV5-1
CASSLPSGSDEQFF
TGCGCCAGCAGCTTGCCTAGCGGGAGTGATGAGCAGTTCTTC
>TRBD1|-|TRBJ2-2|TRBV24-1
CATSGTGIDGELFF
TGTGCCACCAGTGGGACAGGAATTGACGGGGAGCTGTTTTTT
>TRBD1|-|TRBJ1-2|TRBV7-9
CASSLRTGDNYGYTF
TGTGCCAGCAGCCTACGGACAGGCGATAACTATGGCTACACCTTC
>TRBD1|few|TRBJ2-7|TRBV5-1
CASSVPGQGPSREQYF
TGCGCCAGCAGCGTACCGGGACAGGGCCCGTCACGCGAGCAGTACTTC
>-|few|TRBJ2-1|TRBV6-1
CASSMGERGHEQFF
TGTGCCAGCAGTATGGGGGAGAGGGGACATGAGCAGTTCTTC
>TRBD1|few|TRBJ2-7|TRBV4-1
CASSQGSGGSHEQYF
TGCGCCAGCAGCCAGGGATCAGGGGGCTCCCACGAGCAGTACTTC
>TRBD1|many|TRBJ2-2|TRBV27
CASTGQGASGELFF
TGTGCCAGCACTGGGCAGGGGGCGTCCGGGGAGCTGTTTTTT
>-|few|TRBJ2-5|TRBV7-8
CASSLEGAMATQYF
TGTGCCAGCAGCTTAGAAGGGGCAATGGCGACCCAGTACTTC
>-|-|TRBJ1-4|TRBV6-6
CASKRGGNEKLFF
TGTGCCAGCAAGAGGGGGGGCAATGAAAAACTGTTTTTT
>-|few|TRBJ2-7|TRBV27
CASSLRQAYEQYF
TGTGCCAGCAGTTTAAGACAGGCCTACGAGCAGTACTTC
>-|many|TRBJ2-3|TRBV12-3/TRBV12-4
CASSGFRTDTQYF
TGTGCCAGCTCTGGGTTTCGGACAGATACGCAGTATTTT
>-|few|TRBJ2-4|TRBV29-1
CSVAMKAKNIQYF
TGCAGCGTTGCGATGAAAGCCAAAAACATTCAGTACTTC
>-|few|TRBJ2-2|TRBV4-1
CASSLLRATGELFF
TGCGCCAGCAGCCTCTTACGCGCCACCGGGGAGCTGTTTTTT
>-|-|TRBJ2-2|TRBV12-3/TRBV12-4
CASTPQEPSGTGELFF
TGTGCCAGCACCCCCCAAGAACCAAGCGGCACCGGGGAGCTGTTTTTT
>TRBD1|-|TRBJ2-7|TRBV6-5
CASSRTGYYEQYF
TGTGCCAGCAGTAGGACAGGGTACTACGAGCAGTACTTC
>TRBD2|few|TRBJ2-4|TRBV6-2/TRBV6-3
CASSYLLGLAGNLAKNIQYF
TGTGCCAGCAGTTACCTCCTCGGACTAGCGGGGAACTTAGCCAAAAACATTCAGTACTTC
>TRBD2|-|TRBJ2-3|TRBV5-1
CASKLAGTSTDTQYF
TGCGCCAGCAAGTTAGCGGGGACTAGCACAGATACGCAGTATTTT
>-|many|TRBJ1-5|TRBV7-8
CASSGQGLGNQPQHF
TGTGCCAGCAGTGGGCAGGGATTAGGCAATCAGCCCCAGCATTTT
>-|few|TRBJ2-6|TRBV6-6
CASSYPVSGANVLTF
TGTGCCAGCAGTTACCCCGTCTCTGGGGCCAACGTCCTGACTTTC
>-|few|TRBJ2-3|TRBV4-2
CASSQDLGGGSGTGYTDTQYF
TGTGCCAGCAGCCAAGATCTTGGCGGGGGGTCCGGGACAGGGTACACAGATACGCAGTATTTT
>-|few|TRBJ1-5|TRBV7-2
CASSLVGQGYQPQHF
TGTGCCAGCAGCTTAGTAGGGCAGGGGTATCAGCCCCAGCATTTT
>TRBD2|-|TRBJ2-7|TRBV11-1
CASSLSAGVDEQYF
TGTGCCAGCAGCTTATCAGCGGGAGTAGACGAGCAGTACTTC
>-|-|TRBJ1-4|TRBV7-9
CASSPTGTGSEKLFF
TGTGCCAGCAGCCCAACCGGGACCGGTAGTGAAAAACTGTTTTTT
>TRBD2|few|TRBJ2-1|TRBV6-6
CASSYLAGVDYNEQFF
TGTGCCAGCAGTTACCTAGCGGGAGTGGATTACAATGAGCAGTTCTTC